This entry is about one T cell receptor beta chain. Its binding antigen is unknown. There are no base qualities to consult, and no much larger clone falls within one base. The 80 to 95 tumor samples underwent high-throughput TCR profiling using ImmunoSEQ. In the authors' own workflow: To measure repertoire diversity, the metrics used were richness (unique productive sequences), clonality, evenness and relatedness, and the Bhattacharyya coefficient was used to assess similarity between samples. In a sensitivity analysis, TCRs with fewer than two reads were excluded, and consistent conclusions were obtained. Here the immuneACCESS table is served through TCRdb, limited to in-frame sequences with V and J called. Missing clones are a known gap in these copies; in checked studies unresolved V genes cover under half, and the rest lacks a known reason. From that table come the V and J calls and clone size; the DNA was used to work out D and trimming. For this sample the table gives fewer than 6,500 clones, of which under 80% were detected only once. In total, the top ten clones hold roughly 9.5% of the sample.

V is cut back by 0 bases and J by 1 base, with 5 bases in the junction unmatched. The CDR3 holds 16 amino acids from the cysteine to the phenylalanine. The sequence is cut down to CDR3 DNA, 48 bases in frame from base 1. According to the germline V gene, CDR1 reads SGDLS and CDR2 reads YYNGEE. The tumor samples were collected prior to definitive surgery or chemotherapy. Genomic DNA was extracted by the MD Anderson Biospecimen Extraction Resource, and TCR sequencing was done by the MD Anderson Cancer Genomics Laboratory. These data originate in a study of high-grade serous ovarian cancer treatment subgroups (dated by TCRdb to 2020 to 2022). Some background on the complete study: Sequencing yielded a mean of approximately 15,000 reads and more than 6,000 unique TCR beta rearrangements per sample. The study examined TCR beta repertoires in high-grade serous ovarian cancer patients who were grouped under a laparoscopic triage algorithm by complete gross resection or by neoadjuvant chemotherapy response. In total there were approximately 82 samples, since every patient provided one primary tumor sample and two metastatic tumor samples. The cohort comprised about 30 patients: some ten with no residual disease after primary surgery (R0), some ten excellent NACT responders, and some ten poor NACT responders.

Study-wide findings and limitations: Neoantigen level correlated positively with TCR clonal relatedness, and copy number variation and mutation load from whole-genome sequencing showed a positive trend with TCR clonal relatedness. Because bulk tumor TCR sequencing provided no spatial information, insight into HGSC tumor complexity and diversity was limited. TCR repertoire analyses focused on CDR3; CDR1 and CDR2 were not analyzed. Repertoire similarity between tumors from the same patient ranged from roughly 0.095 to 0.8, while tumors from different patients showed almost no similarity.

The sequence derives from a human donor with high-grade serous ovarian cancer. The rearrangement combines TRBV9 with TRBJ2-3, with 7 bases matching TRBD2. Sequencing used tumor tissue. The CDR3 sequence is CASSVGVSGGTDTQYF. The nucleotide sequence is TGTGCCAGCAGCGTAGGCGTGAGCGGGGGCACAGATACGCAGTATTTT.